These 10 T cell receptor beta chains share one sample of origin, sequenced in a study of vaccination effects on CD4 cells after COVID-19. Sequencing in the ViraFEST assay came after antigen-specific CD4+ T cells had been expanded with viral peptide pools, which were used to stimulate PBMC. Between days 9 and 10 of culture, CD4+ T cells were separated out. Negative nucleocapsid antibody tests before and after vaccination confirmed no previous SARS-CoV-2 infection. No antigens are known for them. TCRdb's copy holds only in-frame clones and misses some; the assay was immunoSEQ multiplex PCR. The sample records under 70,000 clones, over 70% being singletons. Source: CD4+ T cells from PBMCs cultured with HCoV-OC43 spike peptides, taken before COVID-19 vaccination. As to subset: HCoV-OC43 spike overlapping peptide pool stimulation. The receptors originated from a human donor who received a COVID-19 vaccine.

The chain employs TRBV4-1 and TRBJ1-5; tentative D call: TRBD1 (5 bases). Looked up from germline, CDR1 is MGHRA and CDR2 is YSYEKL. The CDR3 runs 18 residues. V shed 4 bases and J shed 2 bases, with 21 bases lying between them. The CDR3 region is CASSRTGTGIFGNQPQHF. Here the CDR3 DNA reads TGCGCCAGCAGCCGCACCGGGACGGGGATTTTTGGCAATCAGCCCCAGCATTTT.

This clone was seen a few times. The chain couples TRBV6-1 to TRBJ1-2, with a possible D match to TRBD1 (5 bases). The length of the CDR3 is 16 residues. Trimming took off 1 base at V and 1 base at J, with 13 bases between the two ends. Germline assignment: CDR1 MNHNS and CDR2 SASEGT. The CDR3 reads CASSEGLGTNNYGYTF. The DNA for the CDR3 is TGTGCCAGCAGTGAAGGGCTGGGGACGAATAACTATGGCTACACCTTC.

DNA for the CDR3: TGTGCCAGCAGCACTTCCCGACGGCCGCCAGAGAAGAACACTGAAGCTTTCTTT. Translated: CASSTSRRPPEKNTEAFF. The gene calls are TRBV21-1 and TRBJ1-1. TRBV21-1 is annotated as a pseudogene. CDR3 length equals 18 residues.

In this sample, this clone turned up a few times. The chain has TRBV7-9 and TRBJ1-1; 11 bases map to TRBD1. Losses at the gene ends were 5 bases for V and 6 bases for J; bases not matched to a gene: 5. The CDR3 runs 14 residues. CDR1 and CDR2 (germline): SEHNR, FQNEAQ (reference sequence). CDR3 DNA: TGTGCCAGCAGCCTACGGACAGGGGGCTCTGAAGCTTTCTTT. Encoded protein: CASSLRTGGSEAFF.

This rearrangement joins TRBV12-5 to TRBJ2-3; D is tentatively TRBD1 or TRBD2 (5 bases each). CDR1 is LGHNT and CDR2 is FRNRAP in the germline V gene. Trimming took 3 bases from V and 3 from J, leaving 22 bases between them. This CDR3 has 18 residues. CDR3 coding DNA: TGTGCTAGTGGTTTCATCCGGGACGGAGTCATCTTGACAGATACGCAGTATTTT. This gives the protein CASGFIRDGVILTDTQYF.

The CDR3, as DNA: TGTGCCAGCAGCTTAGTGGTAGGGTGGGGGAATGAGCAGTTCTTC. Translating gives CASSLVVGWGNEQFF. The chain joins TRBV11-2 to TRBJ2-1; D tentatively reads TRBD1 or TRBD2 (5 bases each). This CDR3 comprises 15 residues. Germline values: CDR1 SGHAT, CDR2 FQNNGV. V was clipped by 1 base and J by 7 bases, with 14 bases between them.

The chain links TRBV5-1 to TRBJ2-2, with D possibly matching TRBD1 (6 bases). The germline V and J ends were trimmed by 2 bases and 0 bases, with 8 bases remaining between them. CDR1 and CDR2 from the germline V gene are SGHRS and YFSETQ. CDR3 length equals 15 residues. The CDR3 protein is CASSFDRTNTGELFF. CDR3 nucleotide sequence: TGCGCCAGCAGCTTTGACAGGACGAACACCGGGGAGCTGTTTTTT.

V and J are TRBV6-2 or TRBV6-3 and TRBJ2-7, with 8 positions matching TRBD1. The trim removed 6 bases at V and 2 bases at J, leaving 9 bases unmatched. Germline CDR1 and CDR2: MNHEY and SVGEGT. This CDR3 region has 15 residues. This CDR3 is CASSTTGGEAYEQYV. The CDR3 nucleotides are TGTGCCAGCAGCACAACAGGGGGTGAGGCCTACGAGCAGTACGTC.

The chain links TRBV4-2 to TRBJ2-5; D unresolved. The CDR3 consists of 16 residues. Germline V gene data show CDR1 as LGHNA and CDR2 as YNFKEQ. V shed 0 bases and J shed 0 bases, with 11 bases lying between them. This CDR3 reads CASSQDRSLNQETQYF. CDR3 nucleotides: TGTGCCAGCAGCCAAGATAGGAGCCTCAACCAAGAGACCCAGTACTTC.

The chain recombines TRBV4-3 with TRBJ1-5; no clear D gene. The germline gives CDR1 LGHNA, CDR2 YSLEER. V shed 4 bases and J shed 9 bases, with 13 bases lying between them. This CDR3 has 13 residues. This chain's CDR3 is CASSPGVRRPQHF. DNA of the CDR3: TGCGCCAGCAGCCCCGGTGTTAGGAGGCCCCAGCATTTT.